The 31 T cell receptor beta chains given below trace back to one sample, sequenced in a study of T-cell reconstitution after alpha-beta-depleted transplantation in children (dated by TCRdb to about 2016). In the paper's terms, the treatment or condition label means: allogeneic hematopoietic cell transplantation with graft depleted of TCRalphabeta T cells and CD19 B cells. Receptor amplification or capture employed PCR. Sequencing was performed on an Illumina HiSeq 2500. TCR libraries were prepared with molecular barcoding, using unique molecular identifiers to normalize TCRbeta repertoire quantification. Using fastp trimming at Q25 and MiXCR clonotype assembly, TCRdb reanalyzed the public sequencing data and kept in-frame beta chains. Rows are combined by CDR3 protein, so each entry shows the most common genes and DNA. This sample comprises roughly 250,000 distinct CDR3 sequences, under 9.5% of them detected only once. The top ten hold almost 6.5% of the sample.

Sequenced material: PBMCs, mostly from graft donor cells, taken 180 days after TCRalphabeta/CD19-depleted stem cell transplant. These receptors came from a male patient younger than 18 who had a stem cell transplant for acute lymphoblastic leukemia, so the T cells may come from the graft donor.

This clonotype came up many times. CDR3 DNA sequence: TGTGCCAGCAGCTTAGTAGCGGCTGGCTCCTACAATGAGCAGTTCTTC. Its protein is CASSLVAAGSYNEQFF. This sequence joins TRBV7-2 and TRBJ2-1, with a tentative D call TRBD2 (6 bases). The V end lost 1 base, the J end lost 0 bases, and 10 bases lay between the germline ends. Germline CDR1 is SGHTA and CDR2 is FQGNSA. The CDR3 runs 16 residues.

This clonotype was found many times. The chain couples TRBV28 to TRBJ2-2; TRBD2 matches 8 bases. The CDR3 sequence is 15 residues long. Trimming took 6 bases from V and 7 from J; bases not matched to a gene: 10. Germline V gene data show CDR1 as MDHEN and CDR2 as SYDVKM. The CDR3 here is CASRPGTSSFGELFF. CDR3 bases: TGTGCCAGCAGACCCGGGACTAGTTCGTTCGGGGAGCTGTTTTTT.

Many counts were recorded for this clonotype. V usage is TRBV7-2 and J usage is TRBJ1-2, with TRBD1 matching 7 bases. CDR3 length equals 15 residues. After removal of 5 bases from V and 2 bases from J, the junction contained 8 bases not matched to a gene. Looked up from germline, CDR1 is SGHTA and CDR2 is FQGNSA. CDR3 residues: CASSPQGGTNYGYTF. CDR3 sequence (DNA): TGTGCCAGCAGCCCCCAGGGGGGGACCAACTATGGCTACACCTTC.

This clonotype was counted at least ten times. This chain links TRBV27 with TRBJ2-7; tentative D call: TRBD2 (5 bases). The CDR3 totals 15 residues. CDR1 is MNHEY, CDR2 SMNVEV, per germline (reference sequence). The V gene lost 4 bases and the J gene lost 2 bases, with 15 bases spanning the gap. CDR3 coding DNA: TGTGCCAGCAGTTCCCCAGCACTAGGAACCTACGAGCAGTACTTC. Amino acids: CASSSPALGTYEQYF.

The V and J genes are TRBV20-1 and TRBJ2-3, with 8 bases identical to TRBD2. The germline gives CDR1 DFQATT, CDR2 SNEGSKA (reference sequence). Trimming at V came to 3 bases and at J to 2 bases, leaving 7 bases not matched to a gene. This CDR3 spans 15 amino acids. CDR3 DNA: TGCAGTGCTAGGAAGCGGGGGCGCCTCACAGATACGCAGTATTTT. It translates to CSARKRGRLTDTQYF.

This rearrangement joins TRBV14 to TRBJ2-1; a weak D match, TRBD1 (5 bases). The length of the CDR3 is 12 residues. The V end was cut by 5 bases, the J end by 9 bases, with 11 bases between. From germline, CDR1 is SGHDN and CDR2 FVKESK. The CDR3 here is CASSTRQPEQFF. The CDR3 nucleotides are TGTGCCAGCAGCACCCGACAGCCTGAGCAGTTCTTC.

This clonotype was seen many times. This chain uses TRBV15 with TRBJ2-3; TRBD2 matches at 8 bases. Germline CDR1 reads LNHNV; CDR2 reads YYDKDF (reference sequence). With 1 base clipped from V and 6 bases from J, the junction kept 12 bases outside the gene matches. There are 17 residues in the CDR3. The CDR3 loop is CATSRVLTGTRTDTQYF. The CDR3 DNA reads TGTGCCACCAGCAGAGTTCTGACCGGGACTAGAACCGATACGCAGTATTTT.

This clonotype showed up many times. The V and J genes are TRBV18 and TRBJ2-3, with a weak D call TRBD2 (5 bases). CDR3 length: 11 residues. Germline lookup yields CDR1 KGHSH and CDR2 LQKENI. V shed 2 bases and J shed 8 bases, with 5 bases lying between them. The CDR3 DNA reads as TGTGCCAGCTCACCAGAGGGTACGCAGTATTTT. This translates into CASSPEGTQYF.

This clonotype was seen repeatedly, ten times or more. This chain links TRBV12-3 or TRBV12-4 with TRBJ1-2; 10 bases map to TRBD1. CDR3 size: 16 residues. With 6 bases clipped from V and 5 bases from J, the junction kept 12 bases outside the gene matches. The CDR3 DNA reads TGTGCCAGCAGCCCAATCCGACAGGGGGCGCGATATGGCTACACCTTC. This encodes CASSPIRQGARYGYTF.

Ten or more counts support this clonotype. This chain links TRBV12-3 or TRBV12-4 with TRBJ2-7; D tentatively reads TRBD1 or TRBD2 (6 bases each). CDR3 length equals 18 residues. Trimming cost V 3 bases and J 7 bases, with 28 bases left between them. CDR3 region: CASSFSRGRGRLGGEQYF. The CDR3 DNA sequence: TGTGCCAGCAGTTTTAGCCGGGGTCGGGGGAGATTAGGGGGTGAGCAGTACTTC.

This clonotype was seen repeatedly, ten times or more. The junction departs from the called germline gene at one end, perhaps through a read error. CDR3 in amino acids: CSAPGPFTHTQYF. The CDR3 DNA sequence: TGCAGTGCTCCCGGGCCATTCACACATACGCAGTATTTT. V gene TRBV20-1 combines with J gene TRBJ2-3; D unresolved. The CDR3 extends over 13 amino acids. Germline V gene data show CDR1 as DFQATT and CDR2 as SNEGSKA (reference sequence).

This clonotype was seen many times. The chain combines TRBV2 with TRBJ1-1; D is unclear. Germline V lookup: CDR1 SNHLY, CDR2 FYNNEI. V lost 4 bases and J 1 base, leaving 10 bases between the germline ends. This CDR3 has 14 amino acids. CDR3 protein: CASSVVSTNTEAFF. For the CDR3, the DNA is TGTGCCAGCAGTGTAGTCAGTACGAACACTGAAGCTTTCTTT.

The chain joins TRBV7-9 to TRBJ2-5; D gene ambiguous. V was pared by 5 bases and J by 2 bases, with 15 bases between. Per the germline V gene, CDR1 is SEHNR and CDR2 is FQNEAQ (reference sequence). This CDR3 comprises 15 residues. The CDR3, as DNA: TGTGCCAGCAGCGTACGCCCGGCACATCAAGAGACCCAGTACTTC. It specifies CASSVRPAHQETQYF.

In this sample, this clonotype turned up many times. V usage is TRBV20-1 and J usage is TRBJ2-2; the D is unclear. V was pared by 0 bases and J by 4 bases, with 9 bases between. This CDR3 has 14 amino acids. CDR1 DFQATT and CDR2 SNEGSKA come from the germline V gene (reference sequence). The CDR3 nucleotides read TGCAGTGCTAGAGAAAACCGACTCACCGGGGAGCTGTTTTTT. This sequence encodes CSARENRLTGELFF.

This clonotype was recorded at least ten times. The chain employs TRBV12-3 or TRBV12-4 and TRBJ1-1, with a possible D match to TRBD1 (5 bases). V was cut by 3 bases and J by 1 base, with 9 bases left in between. The CDR3 runs 14 residues. The CDR3 spells CASSFREGNTEAFF. The CDR3 DNA sequence: TGTGCCAGCAGTTTCAGGGAAGGGAACACTGAAGCTTTCTTT.

This clonotype was picked up many times. V and J are TRBV4-2 and TRBJ2-3; 7 bases are shared with TRBD2. The germline gives CDR1 LGHNA, CDR2 YNFKEQ. Germline trimming cut 4 bases from V and 4 bases from J; bases unmatched to any gene: 11. There are 16 residues in the CDR3. CDR3 coding DNA: TGTGCCAGCAGCCCCGAAGGGCGGGAGAGGGCAGATACGCAGTATTTT. Its translation is CASSPEGRERADTQYF.

The V and J genes are TRBV7-9 and TRBJ1-3; TRBD1 might be the D (6 bases). The CDR3 sequence is 14 residues long. Deletions cut 10 bases from V and 0 bases from J, with 13 bases between. The germline V gene has CDR1 SEHNR and CDR2 FQNEAQ (reference sequence). CDR3 nucleotide sequence: TGTGCCACTCGACAGGACTTCTCTGGAAACACCATATATTTT. Translated: CATRQDFSGNTIYF.

Only a few counts were recorded for this clonotype. Written as DNA, the CDR3 is TGTGCCAGCACCATTGGGGAGAAGCGTCTTAGGAGCTCCTACAATGAGCAGTTCTTC. Translating gives CASTIGEKRLRSSYNEQFF. This rearrangement joins TRBV12-3 or TRBV12-4 to TRBJ2-1, with D possibly TRBD2 on 5 matching bases. V was clipped by 7 bases and J by 0 bases, with 25 bases between them. The CDR3 extends over 19 amino acids.

This clonotype was seen at least ten times. The chain uses TRBV12-3 or TRBV12-4 and TRBJ2-2; D possibly corresponds to TRBD1 (6 bases). Trimming took 3 bases from V and 0 from J, leaving 14 bases between them. The CDR3 sequence is 17 residues long. The CDR3 sequence is CASSLGLGQSNTGELFF. For the CDR3, the DNA is TGTGCCAGCAGTTTGGGCCTGGGACAATCGAACACCGGGGAGCTGTTTTTT.

The sample holds many counts of this clonotype. The V gene is TRBV11-2, the J gene TRBJ2-7, with D possibly TRBD1 on 5 matching bases. The V end was cut by 5 bases, the J end by 7 bases, with 21 bases between. Germline values: CDR1 SGHAT, CDR2 FQNNGV. There are 15 residues in the CDR3. CDR3 in amino acids: CASSERRTPISEQYF. The CDR3 region has the DNA TGTGCCAGCAGCGAACGTCGGACACCGATCTCGGAGCAGTACTTC. The variable domain in full, completed from reference TRBV11-2 and TRBJ2-7, reads EAGVAQSPRYKIIEKRQSVAFWCNPISGHATLYWYQQILGQGPKLLIQFQNNGVVDDSQLPKDRFSAERLKGVDSTLKIQPAKLEDSAVYLCASSERRTPISEQYFGPGTRLTVT.

The sample holds many counts of this clonotype. The gene calls are TRBV3-1 and TRBJ1-1, with 7 bases aligning to TRBD1. V dropped 5 bases and J dropped 0; count of bases not matched to a gene: 0. CDR3 size: 13 residues. CDR1 LGHDT and CDR2 YNNKEL come from the germline V gene (reference sequence). DNA of the CDR3: TGTGCCAGCAGCGGGACAGTGAACACTGAAGCTTTCTTT. This encodes CASSGTVNTEAFF.

This clonotype has a count of ten or more. This rearrangement joins TRBV18 to TRBJ2-5, with D maybe TRBD1 (6 bases). In germline, CDR1 is KGHSH, CDR2 LQKENI. The CDR3 spans 15 residues. The V end was cut by 6 bases, the J end by 4 bases, with 18 bases between. The CDR3 spells CASSTGRPPGETQYF. CDR3 DNA: TGTGCCAGCTCGACAGGCCGCCCTCCGGGAGAGACCCAGTACTTC.

On this clonotype: One junction end does not reproduce the germline sequence, and a read error may be involved. This chain joins TRBV9 and TRBJ1-4, with D tentatively TRBD1 (6 bases). The CDR3 extends over 15 amino acids. The germline V gene has CDR1 SGDLS and CDR2 YYNGEE. The CDR3, as DNA: TGTACCAGCAGCGTAGAGGGGGGCATTAATGAAAAACTGTTTTTT. Protein product: CTSSVEGGINEKLFF.

This clonotype has at least ten counts. V is TRBV11-2 and J is TRBJ1-2; no definite D call. This CDR3 comprises 14 residues. The germline V gene has CDR1 SGHAT and CDR2 FQNNGV. The V end was cut by 1 base, the J end by 8 bases, with 14 bases between. In nucleotides, the CDR3 is TGTGCCAGCAGCTTAGGCCGTTCCTCGGGAGGCTACACCTTC. This codes for CASSLGRSSGGYTF.

This clonotype showed up many times. The chain has TRBV3-1 and TRBJ1-6; a weak D match, TRBD1 (5 bases). The CDR3 spans 17 residues. Germline V lookup: CDR1 LGHDT, CDR2 YNNKEL (reference sequence). V gave up 0 bases and J gave up 10 bases, with 19 bases separating them. CDR3 amino acids: CASSQDPSGPGRSPLHF. CDR3 DNA: TGTGCCAGCAGCCAAGATCCTTCAGGGCCAGGACGATCACCCCTCCACTTT.

Comments on this clonotype: It may be a read error: a sequence one base away is much more abundant. V usage is TRBV12-3 or TRBV12-4 and J usage is TRBJ1-5, with D tentatively TRBD1 (6 bases). CDR3 length equals 17 residues. V shed 5 bases and J shed 11 bases, with 28 bases lying between them. The CDR3 DNA reads TGTGCCAGCAGTATAGGGGGACCGAGGGACACAATCAAAGCCCAGCATTTT. Its translation is CASSIGGPRDTIKAQHF.

This clonotype was observed many times. The chain carries TRBV3-1 and TRBJ2-7; D ambiguous. The CDR3 is 12 residues long. V was trimmed by 4 bases and J by 4 bases, leaving 8 bases between them. The germline gives CDR1 LGHDT, CDR2 YNNKEL (reference sequence). The CDR3 DNA reads TGTGCCAGCAGCCGAGTGAGTTACGAGCAGTACTTC. Residues: CASSRVSYEQYF.

This clonotype has ten or more counts. The chain couples TRBV7-9 to TRBJ2-7, with 9 bases that match TRBD1. There are 14 residues in the CDR3. V trimming: 0 bases; J trimming: 9 bases; junction bases outside the gene matches: 6. The germline gives CDR1 SEHNR, CDR2 FQNEAQ (reference sequence). Here the CDR3 DNA reads TGTGCCAGCAGCTTAGCGGGACAGGGAGTAGGGCAGTACTTC. Translating gives CASSLAGQGVGQYF.

This clonotype appeared a few times. The chain carries TRBV27 and TRBJ1-2; TRBD1 agrees at 8 bases. The germline V gene has CDR1 MNHEY and CDR2 SMNVEV (reference sequence). Trimming at V came to 7 bases and at J to 3 bases, leaving 10 bases not matched to a gene. The CDR3 runs to 15 residues. CDR3 loop: CASTPGQDRDYGYTF. CDR3 bases: TGTGCCAGCACCCCGGGACAGGATCGAGACTATGGCTACACCTTC.

This clonotype was detected many times. CDR3 sequence: CASNILAGPNYF. DNA for the CDR3: TGTGCCAGCAATATCCTAGCGGGTCCCAACTATTTT. The chain combines TRBV12-3 or TRBV12-4 with TRBJ2-3, with TRBD2 identical over 8 bases. The CDR3 consists of 12 residues. With 7 bases clipped from V and 15 bases from J, the junction kept 12 bases outside the gene matches.

This clonotype was recorded many times. This chain joins TRBV5-1 and TRBJ2-3; the match to TRBD2 covers 14 bases. With V trimmed by 2 bases and J by 3 bases, 2 bases remained unmatched. The CDR3 has 16 residues. Germline loops: CDR1 SGHRS, CDR2 YFSETQ. The CDR3 here is CASSFGTSGGTDTQYF. The CDR3 DNA reads as TGCGCCAGCAGCTTCGGGACTAGCGGGGGAACAGATACGCAGTATTTT.